These 21 T cell receptor beta chains were sequenced from one sample in a study of glioma-infiltrating T cells. Using RNA template, CDR3s of TCR alpha and beta were amplified with iRepertoire arm-PCR. One entry per CDR3 protein results from TCRdb running MiXCR on the multiplex PCR reads. The data show 900 to 1,400 distinct CDR3 sequences, under 30% seen once. The source material was glioma tissue, nonneoplastic brain tissue, or PBMCs (not recorded which). The receptors were gathered from a human donor with low-grade glioma or glioblastoma, undergoing nonglioma brain surgery, or in good health (not recorded which).

On this clonotype: Germline is not matched at one junction end, which may reflect a read error. The library was designed around alpha chains, so this beta chain is a stray read whose abundance carries little weight. V and J are TRBV12-3 or TRBV12-4 and TRBJ2-3, with a tentative D call TRBD2 (5 bases). This CDR3 is built from 16 residues. This CDR3 reads CACSFGIQIGGRTQYF. The DNA for the CDR3 is TGTGCCTGCAGCTTCGGGATCCAGATAGGTGGGCGTACGCAGTATTTT.

A note on this clonotype: This beta chain is a stray sequence in a library constructed for alpha chains; its clone size is not meaningful. This chain links TRBV28 with TRBJ1-6, with D possibly TRBD1 on 5 matching bases. Trimming took off 5 bases at V and 7 bases at J, with 15 bases between the two ends. The CDR3 has 15 residues. The germline CDR1 and CDR2 sequences are MDHEN and SYDVKM. The CDR3 DNA sequence: TGTGCCAGCAGTACGTGGGACGGACCAAATTCACCCCTCCACTTT. Amino acid sequence: CASSTWDGPNSPLHF.

Concerning this clonotype: This beta chain is a stray sequence in a library constructed for alpha chains; its clone size is not meaningful. V is TRBV28 and J is TRBJ2-7, with 7 positions matching TRBD1. The CDR3 runs to 13 residues. Trimming cost V 8 bases and J 3 bases; bases outside gene matches: 7. Germline lookup yields CDR1 MDHEN and CDR2 SYDVKM. The CDR3 region has the DNA TGTGCCAGCTCACCGGGACAGCTCTACGAGCAGTACTTC. It is translated as CASSPGQLYEQYF.

This clonotype came up a few times. This beta chain was picked up by a library intended for alpha chains and is off target, so its count carries little meaning. The chain has TRBV20-1 and TRBJ2-5; TRBD2 matches at 15 bases. Trimming took 5 bases from V and 10 from J; bases not matched to a gene: 11. The CDR3 extends over 15 amino acids. In germline, CDR1 is DFQATT, CDR2 SNEGSKA (reference sequence). This CDR3 is CSADGLAGGPSIQYF. DNA of the CDR3: TGCAGTGCTGATGGACTAGCGGGAGGGCCGAGCATCCAGTACTTC.

Concerning this clonotype itself: This beta chain slipped into a library made for alpha chains as a stray read, so its size is not meaningful. The chain links TRBV6-2 or TRBV6-3 to TRBJ2-4, with 16 bases fitting TRBD2. This CDR3 is 20 amino acids long. Germline loops: CDR1 MNHEY, CDR2 SVGEGT. The V gene end was trimmed by 4 bases and the J gene end by 0 bases; junction bases not matched to a gene: 9. CDR3 region: CASSLGLAGGPVLAKNIQYF. CDR3 bases: TGTGCCAGCAGTTTGGGACTAGCGGGAGGGCCAGTCCTAGCCAAAAACATTCAGTACTTC.

With regard to this clonotype: This beta chain was picked up by a library intended for alpha chains and is off target, so its count carries little meaning. The genes are TRBV28 and TRBJ1-2, with 8 positions matching TRBD1. CDR3 size: 14 residues. Germline trimming cut 3 bases from V and 8 bases from J; bases unmatched to any gene: 8. From germline, CDR1 is MDHEN and CDR2 SYDVKM. CDR3 loop: CASSFGTGGTGYTF. The CDR3 bases are TGTGCCAGCAGTTTCGGGACAGGAGGAACGGGCTACACCTTC.

This clonotype qualifies as large. This beta chain lies outside the target of a library built for alpha chains; its clone size means little. This rearrangement joins TRBV20-1 to TRBJ2-3; 9 bases are a match to TRBD2. Germline loops: CDR1 DFQATT, CDR2 SNEGSKA (reference sequence). The CDR3 runs 16 residues. With V trimmed by 6 bases and J by 2 bases, 12 bases remained unmatched. CDR3 protein: CSALPLAGRVTDTQYF. As DNA, the CDR3 is TGCAGTGCCTTACCACTAGCGGGCCGAGTCACAGATACGCAGTATTTT.

Note on this clonotype: This beta chain is a stray sequence in a library constructed for alpha chains; its clone size is not meaningful. This chain links TRBV6-1 with TRBJ2-1; D might be TRBD1 (5 bases). The V end lost 5 bases, the J end lost 8 bases, and 28 bases lay between the germline ends. CDR1 MNHNS and CDR2 SASEGT come from the germline V gene. CDR3 size: 18 residues. CDR3 in amino acids: CASSPVRVFLLLWDEQFF. As DNA, the CDR3 is TGTGCCAGCAGTCCGGTCAGGGTATTTCTCCTCTTGTGGGATGAGCAGTTCTTC.

This clonotype showed up just a few times. This beta chain was picked up by a library intended for alpha chains and is off target, so its count carries little meaning. This chain joins TRBV6-2 or TRBV6-3 and TRBJ2-1; the D is unclear. Trimming shortened V by 6 bases and J by 7 bases, and 7 bases separated the two germline ends. This CDR3 comprises 11 residues. Germline lookup yields CDR1 MNHEY and CDR2 SVGEGT. The CDR3 DNA follows: TGTGCCAGCAGCCGCCGGAATGAGCAGTTCTTC. It yields the protein CASSRRNEQFF.

Comment on this clonotype: Little can be read into the size of this beta chain, an off-target read in a library designed for alpha chains. This chain links TRBV28 with TRBJ2-3; TRBD2 matches at 15 bases. Germline CDR1 MDHEN, CDR2 SYDVKM. J was trimmed by 4 bases and V by 9 bases; bases with no gene match: 2. The length of the CDR3 is 14 residues. The CDR3 is CASGLAGGADTQYF. CDR3 nucleotides: TGTGCCAGTGGACTAGCGGGAGGGGCAGATACGCAGTATTTT.

With regard to this clonotype: This beta chain turned up in a library designed for alpha chains; as an off-target read, its abundance says little. The rearrangement links TRBV20-1 to TRBJ1-2; the D is unclear. The CDR3 covers 15 residues. Germline CDR1 is DFQATT and CDR2 is SNEGSKA (reference sequence). Trimming cost V 0 bases and J 3 bases, with 14 bases left between them. CDR3 DNA: TGCAGTGCTAGAGATGTCACAGAAGGTTACTATGGCTACACCTTC. Amino acid sequence: CSARDVTEGYYGYTF.

This clonotype was seen more than once but under ten times. This beta chain lies outside the target of a library built for alpha chains; its clone size means little. CDR3 region: CASSAAGSYEQYV. In nucleotides, the CDR3 is TGTGCCAGCAGTGCTGCAGGGAGCTACGAGCAGTACGTC. The chain couples TRBV2 to TRBJ2-7; the D gene could be TRBD1 or TRBD2 (5 bases each). Trimming left V 4 bases short and J 3 bases short, with 10 bases between. Germline lookup yields CDR1 SNHLY and CDR2 FYNNEI. The CDR3 contains 13 residues.

As concerns this clonotype: The library was built for alpha chains, so this beta chain is an off-target read and its size means little. This chain's CDR3 is CASSNRPGQGAQEQYV. CDR3 bases: TGTGCCAGCAGTAATAGACCGGGACAGGGGGCGCAGGAGCAGTACGTC. V and J are TRBV27 and TRBJ2-7; 12 bases match TRBD1. CDR3 length: 16 residues. Germline V gene lookup returns CDR1 MNHEY and CDR2 SMNVEV (reference sequence). The V segment lost 5 bases and the J segment 7 bases; nucleotides outside the gene matches: 12.

As to this clonotype: In a library made to pick up alpha chains, this beta chain is a stray read with a size that means little. The chain combines TRBV28 with TRBJ1-1, with TRBD1 as a possible D gene (6 bases). CDR1 MDHEN and CDR2 SYDVKM come from the germline V gene. The CDR3 spans 13 residues. Trimming took 5 bases from V and 8 from J, leaving 15 bases between them. CDR3: CASSPPQGTEAFF. The CDR3 nucleotides read TGTGCCAGCAGTCCACCACAGGGTACCGAAGCTTTCTTT.

Points on this clonotype: This beta chain slipped into a library made for alpha chains as a stray read, so its size is not meaningful. This rearrangement joins TRBV6-1 to TRBJ1-1, with a tentative D call TRBD1 (6 bases). Germline assignment: CDR1 MNHNS and CDR2 SASEGT. Trimming took 5 bases from V and 1 from J, leaving 11 bases between them. The CDR3 has 14 residues. As DNA, the CDR3 is TGTGCCAGCAGTTCAGGACAGTCGAACACTGAAGCTTTCTTT. It specifies CASSSGQSNTEAFF.

This clonotype turned up a few times. This beta chain came through as a stray read in a library set up for alpha chains, and its size says little. This chain links TRBV4-1 with TRBJ2-1; TRBD1 matches 8 bases. The length of the CDR3 is 15 residues. The V gene's germline CDR1 is MGHRA and CDR2 YSYEKL. V was pared by 2 bases and J by 5 bases, with 5 bases of the junction left unmatched. The CDR3 spells CASSQQGALNNEQFF. The CDR3 nucleotides are TGCGCCAGCAGCCAACAGGGGGCTTTGAACAATGAGCAGTTCTTC.

Details on this clonotype: With the library built for alpha chains, this beta chain is off target and its frequency is not meaningful. This sequence joins TRBV6-5 and TRBJ1-5; D unclear. The V gene lost 7 bases and the J gene lost 7 bases, with 14 bases spanning the gap. The CDR3 runs 13 residues. The V gene's germline CDR1 is MNHEY and CDR2 SVGAGI. The CDR3 region has the DNA TGTGCCAGCAAAGGCAGGCTTCCCCAGCCCCAGCATTTT. Protein sequence: CASKGRLPQPQHF.

Turning to this clonotype: This beta chain came through as a stray read in a library set up for alpha chains, and its size says little. CDR3 amino acids: CASSWNPNQPQHF. The DNA of the CDR3 is TGTGCCAGCAGTTGGAACCCCAATCAGCCCCAGCATTTT. This chain joins TRBV27 and TRBJ1-5; no definite D call. Trimming cost V 4 bases and J 3 bases, with 7 bases left between them. Germline V gene lookup returns CDR1 MNHEY and CDR2 SMNVEV (reference sequence). The CDR3 is 13 residues long.

By sample fraction, this clonotype is large. This beta chain lies outside the target of a library built for alpha chains; its clone size means little. This sequence joins TRBV28 and TRBJ1-1; D possibly corresponds to TRBD1 (6 bases). CDR1 MDHEN and CDR2 SYDVKM come from the germline V gene. The CDR3 is 12 residues long. With 6 bases removed from V and 4 bases from J, the gap between germline ends came to 9 bases. The CDR3 DNA reads as TGTGCCAGCAGGTCAGGGGTCACTGAAGCTTTCTTT. Its translation: CASRSGVTEAFF.

Regarding this clonotype: The size of this beta chain means little, since it is a stray read in a library made for alpha chains. The chain is built from TRBV6-6 and TRBJ2-7; TRBD2 matches 11 bases. This CDR3 region has 15 residues. Trimming at V came to 5 bases and at J to 3 bases, leaving 6 bases not matched to a gene. CDR1 and CDR2 (germline): MNHNY, SVGAGI (reference sequence). The DNA of the CDR3 is TGTGCCAGCAGTGTACTAGCGGGGGATCACTACGAGCAGTACTTC. Translating gives CASSVLAGDHYEQYF.

Concerning this clonotype itself: This beta chain was picked up by a library intended for alpha chains and is off target, so its count carries little meaning. The J gene is TRBJ2-3, the V gene TRBV7-2; 11 nucleotides match TRBD1. CDR3 length: 14 residues. Germline V lookup: CDR1 SGHTA, CDR2 FQGNSA. With V trimmed by 8 bases and J by 3 bases, 4 bases remained unmatched. The CDR3 coding sequence is TGTGCCAGCGCGAGGGACAGGGGGACAGATACGCAGTATTTT. Protein product: CASARDRGTDTQYF.